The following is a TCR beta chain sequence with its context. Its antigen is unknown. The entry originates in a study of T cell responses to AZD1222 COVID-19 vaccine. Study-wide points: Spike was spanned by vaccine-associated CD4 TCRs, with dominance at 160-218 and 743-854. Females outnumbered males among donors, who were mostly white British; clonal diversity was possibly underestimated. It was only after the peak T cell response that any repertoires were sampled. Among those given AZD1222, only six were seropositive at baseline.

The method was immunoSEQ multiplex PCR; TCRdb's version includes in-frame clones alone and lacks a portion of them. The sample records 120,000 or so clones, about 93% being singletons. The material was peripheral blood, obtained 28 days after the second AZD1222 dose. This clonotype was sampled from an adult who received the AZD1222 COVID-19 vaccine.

Here the CDR3 DNA reads TGTGCCAGCTCACCACTGAGCGGGACAGTAAACATTCAGTACTTC. This sequence encodes CASSPLSGTVNIQYF. The J gene is TRBJ2-4, the V gene TRBV18, with D possibly being TRBD1 or TRBD2 (7 bases each). The CDR3 is 15 residues long. Trimming took 1 base from V and 6 from J, leaving 13 bases between them. Germline lookup yields CDR1 KGHSH and CDR2 LQKENI.